This TCR beta chain was recorded in a study of shared clonotypes between healthy human individuals. The method was immunoSEQ multiplex PCR; TCRdb's version includes in-frame clones alone and lacks a portion of them. The sample records roughly 1 million clones, roughly 80% being singletons. V lost 5 bases and J lost 6, with 14 bases in between. CDR3 size: 14 residues. CDR1 and CDR2 from the germline V gene are KGHSY and FQNENV. The V call is TRBV16, the J call TRBJ1-5, with D perhaps TRBD1 (6 bases). This sequence was found in a man younger than 30 in good health. The sequencing input was memory CD4+ T cells sorted from blood. Subset meaning: CD45RA-negative fraction. The CDR3 loop reads CASSDTGLGQPQHF. The CDR3, as DNA: TGTGCCAGCAGCGACACAGGGTTGGGTCAGCCCCAGCATTTT.